This T cell receptor beta chain was sequenced in a study of T-cell reconstitution after alpha-beta-depleted transplantation in children (dated by TCRdb to 2016 to 2018). General notes on the study: The study quantitatively tracked T-cell immune reconstitution after TCRalphabeta/CD19-depleted allogeneic hematopoietic cell transplantation in children using TCR repertoire profiling.

This specimen's treatment or condition label, interpreted: allogeneic hematopoietic cell transplantation with graft depleted of TCRalphabeta T cells and CD19 B cells. TCRalphabeta/CD19-depleted allogeneic hematopoietic cell grafts were given to the transplant recipients, all of whom were children. With respect to this clonotype: The clone's antigen remains unknown. Base qualities are not provided; no much larger clone lies one nucleotide away.

Findings and caveats that apply to the study as a whole: Over the following months the frequencies of hyperexpanded clones went down, and after one year T-cell counts and TCRbeta diversity were mostly credited to newly produced T cells. The high TCRbeta diversity at day 60 in some patients was ascribed to recipient T cells and intrathymic progenitors that had survived conditioning. Apparently early alphabetaT-cell count recovery about two months after transplant reportedly relied on only several hundred rapidly expanded clones derived from non-depleted graft cells.

Library generation was performed with PCR. This sample was sequenced with an Illumina HiSeq 2500. To normalize quantification of the TCRbeta repertoire, the TCR libraries were built with molecular barcoding that relied on unique molecular identifiers. TCRdb applied fastp at Q25 and MiXCR to the public reads, then kept only in-frame beta chains. When rows share a CDR3 protein, they turn into one entry using the most common DNA and genes. The sample yields 700,000 or so distinct CDR3 sequences; over 10% were counted once. The ten biggest clones cover 0.65% to 0.9% of the sample. CDR1 and CDR2 are drawn from the germline V gene: KGHDR, SFDVKD. Unmatched junction bases come to 8, with V trimmed by 4 bases and J by 2 bases. The CDR3 starts with the cysteine, ends with the phenylalanine, and has 16 residues. CDR3 DNA is the only sequence kept; it has 48 bases, read in frame from the first base.

The receptor chain draws on TRBV24-1 and TRBJ2-5, with 8 junctional bases fitting TRBD2. The clonotype comes from a girl under 10 years old with congenital amegakaryocytic thrombocytopenia, due to receive a stem cell transplant. Material: PBMCs, obtained before TCRalphabeta/CD19-depleted stem cell transplant. Here the CDR3 is given as CATSDGAGGLQETQYF. The bases are TGTGCCACCAGTGACGGGGCGGGAGGACTACAAGAGACCCAGTACTTC.